This passage covers 18 T cell receptor beta chains from one sample sequenced in a study of blood T cell repertoires in COVID-19. This table comes from immunoSEQ multiplex PCR, and its TCRdb copy is limited to in-frame clones, with some not included. The sample lists about 290,000 clones, about nine tenths occurring once. Specimen: peripheral blood. The receptors originated from a woman aged 25 to 39 with COVID-19, enrolled during active disease.

The CDR3 is CASSELPGSGANVLTF. The CDR3 bases are TGTGCCAGCAGTGAGCTACCGGGCTCTGGGGCCAACGTCCTGACTTTC. The V and J genes are TRBV5-5 and TRBJ2-6; D is uncertain. There are 16 residues in the CDR3. With 5 bases removed from V and 0 bases from J, the gap between germline ends came to 12 bases. Per germline, CDR1 SGHKS and CDR2 YYEKEE (reference sequence).

This chain links TRBV5-6 with TRBJ2-2, with a possible D match to TRBD1 (6 bases). CDR1 SGHDT and CDR2 YYEEEE come from the germline V gene. The ends were cut back, 4 bases at V and 6 bases at J, with 19 bases in the middle. The CDR3 has 16 residues. CDR3 in amino acids: CASSQRGQLRSGELFF. CDR3 DNA sequence: TGTGCCAGCAGCCAACGGGGACAACTACGGTCCGGGGAGCTGTTTTTT. The complete variable domain, with remaining parts taken from reference TRBV5-6 and TRBJ2-2, reads DAGVTQSPTHLIKTRGQQVTLRCSPKSGHDTVSWYQQALGQGPQFIFQYYEEEERQRGNFPDRFSGHQFPNYSSELNVNALLLGDSALYLCASSQRGQLRSGELFFGEGSRLTVL.

The chain links TRBV6-1 to TRBJ1-3; the D gene is possibly TRBD1 (5 bases). The CDR3 has 13 amino acids. Germline CDR1 and CDR2: MNHNS and SASEGT. The germline V and J ends were trimmed by 2 bases and 8 bases, with 10 bases remaining between them. This chain's CDR3 is CASSERGSDTIYF. For the CDR3, the DNA is TGTGCCAGCAGTGAAAGGGGTTCGGACACCATATATTTT.

A single count supports this clone. The chain couples TRBV7-9 to TRBJ2-5; D perhaps matches TRBD2 (7 bases). Germline-derived CDR1 and CDR2 are SEHNR and FQNEAQ (reference sequence). V was clipped by 8 bases and J by 2 bases, with 15 bases between them. The CDR3 loop spans 14 amino acids. The CDR3 protein is CASDEGGQQETQYF. The CDR3, as DNA: TGTGCCAGCGACGAGGGGGGGCAGCAAGAGACCCAGTACTTC.

The rearrangement joins TRBV5-4 to TRBJ1-1; 8 nucleotides line up with TRBD1. CDR1 is SGHNT, CDR2 YYREEE, per germline (reference sequence). The CDR3 consists of 15 residues. V trimming: 1 base; J trimming: 3 bases; junction bases outside the gene matches: 5. This chain's CDR3 is CASSLLPTGDTEAFF. The CDR3 DNA is TGTGCCAGCAGCTTGCTTCCGACAGGGGACACTGAAGCTTTCTTT.

The J gene is TRBJ2-5, the V gene TRBV2, with 7 bases fitting TRBD1. The CDR3 covers 14 residues. The V and J ends lost 10 bases and 2 bases, in that order; junction bases with no gene match: 10. Germline-derived CDR1 and CDR2 are SNHLY and FYNNEI. CDR3 region: CATDSGQAQETQYF. As DNA, the CDR3 is TGTGCCACCGACTCCGGACAGGCACAAGAGACCCAGTACTTC.

This clone was counted a single time. The rearrangement links TRBV12-5 to TRBJ1-6; TRBD1 matches at 10 bases. This CDR3 has 15 residues. The V and J ends lost 5 bases and 7 bases, in that order; junction bases with no gene match: 5. Germline V gene lookup returns CDR1 LGHNT and CDR2 FRNRAP. The CDR3 DNA sequence: TGTGCTAGTGGTCCGGGGACAGGGGAAAATTCACCCCTCCACTTT. Translating it yields CASGPGTGENSPLHF.

This clone came up many times. The V call is TRBV3-1 (or the pseudogene TRBV3-2), the J call TRBJ2-7, with a possible D match to TRBD2 (6 bases). V shed 0 bases and J shed 7 bases, with 10 bases lying between them. This CDR3 comprises 13 residues. Germline values: CDR1 LGHDT, CDR2 YNNKEL (reference sequence). CDR3 loop: CASSQDNGGEQYF. The CDR3 DNA reads as TGTGCCAGCAGCCAAGATAATGGAGGGGAGCAGTACTTC.

CDR3 nucleotide sequence: TGTGCCAGCAGCTGGGCGGGACAGTTCTCCGGAAACACCATATATTTT. Translation gives CASSWAGQFSGNTIYF. This chain connects TRBV5-8 to TRBJ1-3; 7 bases are shared with TRBD1. The CDR3 spans 16 residues. The germline V gene has CDR1 SGHTS and CDR2 YDEGEE. J was trimmed by 4 bases and V by 3 bases; bases with no gene match: 10.

The rearrangement links TRBV6-7 to TRBJ2-5, with D perhaps matching TRBD2 (7 bases). TRBV6-7 is an ORF, with its function uncertain. V lost 9 bases, J lost 5 bases, and 25 bases lay in between. The CDR3 sequence is 16 residues long. The CDR3 loop is CARYPGGGATEETQYF. The CDR3 nucleotides read TGTGCCAGGTACCCGGGGGGCGGGGCCACGGAGGAGACCCAGTACTTC.

This chain links TRBV6-6 with TRBJ2-7, with 8 nucleotides matching TRBD1. With 2 bases clipped from V and 2 bases from J, the junction kept 5 bases outside the gene matches. The V gene's germline CDR1 is MNHNY and CDR2 SVGAGI (reference sequence). The CDR3 loop spans 15 amino acids. The CDR3 here is CASSYGDRLPYEQYF. The CDR3 DNA sequence: TGTGCCAGCAGTTACGGGGACAGGTTACCCTACGAGCAGTACTTC.

The chain recombines TRBV27 with TRBJ2-1, with a possible D match to TRBD1 (6 bases). Germline V CDR1 and CDR2: MNHEY, SMNVEV (reference sequence). The CDR3 is 15 amino acids. V was trimmed by 6 bases and J by 3 bases, leaving 15 bases between them. The CDR3 DNA sequence: TGTGCCAGCAGATCTGACCCAGGGGTCTACAATGAGCAGTTCTTC. It yields the protein CASRSDPGVYNEQFF.

This clone appeared a single time. The J gene is TRBJ1-4, the V gene TRBV6-5; D uncertain. There are 14 residues in the CDR3. Germline V gives CDR1 MNHEY, CDR2 SVGAGI. The V end lost 6 bases, the J end lost 4 bases, and 12 bases lay between the germline ends. The CDR3 sequence: CASRNHRGNEKLFF. The CDR3 nucleotides are TGTGCCAGCAGAAACCACCGGGGTAATGAAAAACTGTTTTTT.

The chain employs TRBV7-9 and TRBJ1-4; a weak D match, TRBD1 (5 bases). Trimming stripped 5 bases from V and 6 bases from J, with 16 bases between. The CDR3 is 15 amino acids. CDR1 and CDR2 (germline): SEHNR, FQNEAQ (reference sequence). CDR3: CASSPSPKTDEKLFF. The DNA of the CDR3 is TGTGCCAGCAGCCCAAGTCCCAAGACAGATGAAAAACTGTTTTTT.

V and J are TRBV12-3 or TRBV12-4 and TRBJ2-3; D not resolved. V shed 3 bases and J shed 7 bases, with 8 bases lying between them. The CDR3 consists of 12 residues. CDR3 DNA sequence: TGTGCCAGCAGTTTCGGTAGCAATACGCAGTATTTT. Its protein product is CASSFGSNTQYF.

This sequence joins TRBV10-1 and TRBJ2-7; D is unclear. The CDR3 has 15 residues. V was trimmed by 4 bases and J by 3 bases, leaving 16 bases between them. Germline CDR1 WNHNN, CDR2 SYGVQD (reference sequence). The CDR3 is CASSGAGDLNYEQYF. In DNA form, the CDR3 reads TGCGCCAGCAGTGGGGCCGGTGACCTAAACTACGAGCAGTACTTC.

The V and J genes are TRBV4-1 and TRBJ2-2, with TRBD2 as a possible D gene (7 bases). V lost 1 base, J lost 5 bases, and 14 bases lay in between. The CDR3 sequence is 16 residues long. The germline V gene encodes CDR1 MGHRA and CDR2 YSYEKL. The CDR3 spells CASSQASRGGTGELFF. CDR3 DNA: TGCGCCAGCAGCCAAGCGTCCAGGGGAGGGACCGGGGAGCTGTTTTTT.

The J gene is TRBJ1-4, the V gene TRBV5-1, with TRBD1 matching 7 bases. The CDR3 is 14 amino acids. CDR1 is SGHRS and CDR2 is YFSETQ in the germline V gene. V dropped 4 bases and J dropped 6; count of bases not matched to a gene: 6. The CDR3 region is CASSHGTDYEKLFF. The CDR3 nucleotides read TGCGCCAGCAGCCACGGGACAGATTATGAAAAACTGTTTTTT.